Listed here is a single TCR beta chain. No antigen is known for it. These data are taken from a study of CD8 T cells in ankylosing spondylitis. Whole-study findings and limits: Relatively scarce in peripheral blood, disease-linked clones were CD8+. Earlier reports found some motif variants in synovial fluid and blood in reactive arthritis.

One entry per CDR3 protein, called by TCRdb with MiXCR from the 5' RACE reads. The table records about 150,000 distinct CDR3 sequences, 30% to 35% of them present only once. Sequencing used synovial fluid, either unsorted or a sorted T cell fraction (not recorded which). This TCR derives from a male donor with ankylosing spondylitis.

The CDR3 sequence is CASSVGGGVNTEAFF. CDR3 in DNA: TGTGCCAGCAGCGTAGGGGGCGGGGTGAACACTGAAGCTTTCTTT. The chain joins TRBV9 to TRBJ1-1, with D possibly TRBD1 on 5 matching bases. Deletions cut 0 bases from V and 0 bases from J, with 9 bases between. The CDR3 has 15 amino acids. CDR1 and CDR2 (germline): SGDLS, YYNGEE.